These 31 T cell receptor beta chains originate from one sample sequenced in a study of cytomegalovirus exposure and HLA in healthy donors. The table came from immunoSEQ multiplex PCR; TCRdb's copy has only in-frame clones and leaves some out. The data hold more than 150,000 clones, with 88% observed a single time. The specimen was PBMCs. The receptors derive from a man aged 18 to 29 in good health and CMV-seronegative.

The chain joins TRBV19 to TRBJ1-5, with D maybe TRBD1 (6 bases). This CDR3 is 17 amino acids long. V dropped 6 bases and J dropped 0 bases, with 18 bases sitting between them. CDR1 is LNHDA and CDR2 is SQIVND in the germline V gene (reference sequence). CDR3 nucleotide sequence: TGTGCCAGTAGCTTGAATCAACAGGGATATAGCAATCAGCCCCAGCATTTT. It codes for CASSLNQQGYSNQPQHF.

The chain combines TRBV27 with TRBJ1-4, with D perhaps matching TRBD1 (5 bases). The CDR3 has 13 residues. Trimming cost V 6 bases and J 8 bases, with 13 bases left between them. CDR1 and CDR2 (germline): MNHEY, SMNVEV (reference sequence). The CDR3 DNA follows: TGTGCCAGCAGCAGGGATTATGGAGAAAAACTGTTTTTT. Encoded protein: CASSRDYGEKLFF.

The chain couples TRBV6-6 to TRBJ2-7, with D unresolved. V was pared by 0 bases and J by 0 bases, with 6 bases between. The CDR3 has 14 residues. CDR1 is MNHNY, CDR2 SVGAGI, per germline (reference sequence). The CDR3 loop is CASSYSEASYEQYF. For the CDR3, the DNA is TGTGCCAGCAGTTACTCTGAGGCCTCCTACGAGCAGTACTTC.

V usage is TRBV28 and J usage is TRBJ2-7; TRBD1 matches 7 bases. V lost 5 bases and J lost 2; bases outside the gene matches: 6. CDR3 length: 14 residues. Germline V gene lookup returns CDR1 MDHEN and CDR2 SYDVKM. CDR3 nucleotides: TGTGCCAGCAGTGATCCGACAGGGACCTACGAGCAGTACGTC. It encodes CASSDPTGTYEQYV.

V and J are TRBV4-1 and TRBJ2-2, with D perhaps matching TRBD1 (5 bases). The CDR3 runs 15 residues. Germline CDR1 is MGHRA and CDR2 is YSYEKL. The V end lost 0 bases, the J end lost 6 bases, and 11 bases lay between the germline ends. CDR3 sequence reads: CASSQDPQGAGELFF. In nucleotides, the CDR3 is TGCGCCAGCAGCCAAGATCCCCAGGGCGCCGGGGAGCTGTTTTTT.

As regards this clone: Other DNA sequences from this sample encode an identical CDR3 as well. The chain uses TRBV18 and TRBJ1-5, with TRBD1 matching over 7 bases. The CDR3 totals 14 residues. Germline V lookup: CDR1 KGHSH, CDR2 LQKENI. After removal of 2 bases from V and 2 bases from J, the junction contained 0 bases not matched to a gene. CDR3 in DNA: TGTGCCAGCTCACCAGGACAGGGCAATCAGCCCCAGCATTTT. The encoded protein is CASSPGQGNQPQHF.

V is TRBV28 and J is TRBJ1-2; 7 bases align to TRBD1. V lost 5 bases to trimming and J lost 6 bases; unmatched junction nucleotides: 9. Germline V CDR1 and CDR2: MDHEN, SYDVKM. CDR3 length: 14 amino acids. CDR3 amino acids: CASSPTGVVDGYTF. Written as DNA, the CDR3 is TGTGCCAGCAGTCCTACAGGGGTTGTGGATGGCTACACCTTC.

The chain couples TRBV11-2 to TRBJ2-5; 12 positions agree with TRBD1. V trimming: 5 bases; J trimming: 10 bases; junction bases outside the gene matches: 17. The CDR3 has 17 residues. Germline lookup yields CDR1 SGHAT and CDR2 FQNNGV. CDR3 loop: CASSPLYRDRGPLGQYF. The CDR3 DNA follows: TGTGCCAGCAGCCCCCTTTACCGGGACAGGGGGCCGCTAGGCCAGTACTTC.

The chain combines TRBV28 with TRBJ1-3, with 7 bases fitting TRBD1. The CDR3 length is 16 residues. Germline V gene sequence: CDR1 MDHEN, CDR2 SYDVKM. Trimming took 6 bases from V and 0 from J; bases not matched to a gene: 8. The CDR3 loop reads CASSPLGQVSGNTIYF. Written as DNA, the CDR3 is TGTGCCAGCAGCCCTCTTGGACAGGTCTCTGGAAACACCATATATTTT.

Only one count was recorded for this clone. This chain uses TRBV27 with TRBJ2-5, with D uncertain. The CDR3 is 16 residues long. Trimming removed 0 bases from V and 2 bases from J, with 13 bases in between. Germline V gene lookup returns CDR1 MNHEY and CDR2 SMNVEV (reference sequence). The CDR3 sequence is CASSLSRGLVQETQYF. The CDR3 bases are TGTGCCAGCAGTTTATCCCGCGGTCTTGTTCAAGAGACCCAGTACTTC.

The chain couples TRBV18 to TRBJ2-5; 9 bases fit TRBD1. Germline CDR1 reads KGHSH; CDR2 reads LQKENI. The J segment lost 5 bases and the V segment lost 6 bases, leaving 7 bases of the junction unmatched. CDR3 length: 14 amino acids. CDR3 protein: CASSGQGGRETQYF. The CDR3 DNA reads TGTGCCAGCTCGGGACAGGGTGGTCGGGAGACCCAGTACTTC.

This chain joins TRBV11-2 and TRBJ1-2; D remains unclear. Per germline, CDR1 SGHAT and CDR2 FQNNGV. The CDR3 extends over 11 amino acids. The germline V and J ends were trimmed by 4 bases and 4 bases, with 4 bases remaining between them. CDR3: CASSSRYGYTF. In DNA, the CDR3 is TGTGCCAGCAGCTCGCGCTATGGCTACACCTTC.

The genes are TRBV21-1 and TRBJ2-7; the tabulated D call, TRBD1, remains unverified against the DNA. TRBV21-1 is a recognized pseudogene. This CDR3 has 14 residues. The CDR3 DNA reads TGTGCCAGCAGCAAAGGGGCGCCCCGCTACGAGCAGTACTTC. This translates into CASSKGAPRYEQYF.

The chain couples TRBV2 to TRBJ1-3, with no clear D. This CDR3 contains 15 residues. V lost 6 bases and J 5 bases, leaving 17 bases between the germline ends. Germline CDR1 reads SNHLY; CDR2 reads FYNNEI. The CDR3 here is CASSQTDRSRNTIYF. As DNA, the CDR3 is TGTGCCAGCAGCCAGACTGATAGGTCAAGAAACACCATATATTTT.

This chain links TRBV28 with TRBJ2-2; 7 bases are a match to TRBD2. Per the germline V gene, CDR1 is MDHEN and CDR2 is SYDVKM. The trim removed 3 bases at V and 4 bases at J, leaving 5 bases unmatched. The CDR3 has 15 residues. As DNA, the CDR3 is TGTGCCAGCAGTTTGGGAGGGACCTCCACCGGGGAGCTGTTTTTT. Amino acids: CASSLGGTSTGELFF.

The gene calls are TRBV10-3 and TRBJ2-7; a possible D gene is TRBD1 (6 bases). This CDR3 comprises 14 residues. Germline V gene sequence: CDR1 ENHRY, CDR2 SYGVKD. Deletions cut 2 bases from V and 2 bases from J, with 10 bases between. The CDR3 reads CAISERTEPYEQYV. Here the CDR3 DNA reads TGTGCCATCAGTGAGCGGACAGAGCCCTACGAGCAGTACGTC.

This clone is a singleton in its sample. The rearrangement joins TRBV7-2 to TRBJ2-7, with D possibly being TRBD1 (7 bases). Germline V gene lookup returns CDR1 SGHTA and CDR2 FQGNSA. V lost 5 bases to trimming and J lost 6 bases, with 14 bases between them. The CDR3 is 13 residues long. The CDR3 protein is CASSPRQGLEQYF. Written as DNA, the CDR3 is TGTGCCAGCAGCCCTAGACAGGGACTCGAGCAGTACTTC.

The chain carries TRBV5-1 and TRBJ1-2; D not certain. V shed 4 bases and J shed 8 bases, with 15 bases lying between them. The CDR3 length is 13 residues. Germline V gene data show CDR1 as SGHRS and CDR2 as YFSETQ. CDR3 region: CASSQVVGEGYTF. The DNA of the CDR3 is TGCGCCAGCAGCCAAGTCGTCGGGGAAGGCTACACCTTC. Filled out from reference TRBV5-1 and TRBJ1-2, the complete variable domain reads KAGVTQTPRYLIKTRGQQVTLSCSPISGHRSVSWYQQTPGQGLQFLFEYFSETQRNKGNFPGRFSGRQFSNSRSEMNVSTLELGDSALYLCASSQVVGEGYTFGSGTRLTVV.

The V gene is TRBV28, the J gene TRBJ1-1; no definite D call. The V end lost 3 bases, the J end lost 7 bases, and 3 bases lay between the germline ends. The CDR3 spans 10 residues. Germline V lookup: CDR1 MDHEN, CDR2 SYDVKM. The chain's CDR3 is CASSFHEAFF. The CDR3 DNA is TGTGCCAGCAGTTTTCATGAAGCTTTCTTT.

The genes are TRBV27 and TRBJ2-3, with D tentatively TRBD2 (5 bases). The CDR3 consists of 14 residues. CDR1 is MNHEY and CDR2 is SMNVEV in the germline V gene (reference sequence). The V end was cut by 5 bases, the J end by 6 bases, with 15 bases between. CDR3 in DNA: TGTGCCAGCAGTCTTAGGGAAAGGAGGGATACGCAGTATTTT. It codes for CASSLRERRDTQYF.

The CDR3 DNA reads as TGTGCCAGCAGACCAGGACTAGCGGACTCCTACAATGAGCAGTTCTTC. This gives the protein CASRPGLADSYNEQFF. The rearrangement joins TRBV5-4 to TRBJ2-1; TRBD2 agrees at 10 bases. The CDR3 runs to 16 residues. The ends lost 5 bases at V and 0 bases at J; junction bases unmatched: 5. CDR1 is SGHNT, CDR2 YYREEE, per germline (reference sequence).

The rearrangement uses TRBV13 and TRBJ1-1, with D possibly matching TRBD1 (5 bases). Germline V gives CDR1 PRHDT, CDR2 FYEKMQ (reference sequence). V was clipped by 1 base and J by 9 bases, with 12 bases between them. The CDR3 contains 13 residues. The CDR3 sequence is CASSLEGAPKAFF. DNA of the CDR3: TGTGCCAGCAGCTTAGAAGGGGCGCCAAAAGCTTTCTTT.

The chain links TRBV9 to TRBJ2-1; 8 bases are shared with TRBD1. Trimming removed 6 bases from V and 9 bases from J; junction bases left unmatched: 8. The germline V gene has CDR1 SGDLS and CDR2 YYNGEE. The CDR3 covers 13 residues. CDR3 nucleotide sequence: TGTGCCAGCAATACAGGGGGAATCGGTGAGCAGTTCTTC. Residues: CASNTGGIGEQFF.

The chain recombines TRBV10-3 with TRBJ2-3; 12 positions match TRBD2. Looked up from germline, CDR1 is ENHRY and CDR2 is SYGVKD. Trimming cost V 8 bases and J 3 bases; bases outside gene matches: 6. The CDR3 extends over 15 amino acids. In DNA form, the CDR3 reads TGTGCCATCTCAGGGACTAGCGGGCCTACAGATACGCAGTATTTT. Amino acids: CAISGTSGPTDTQYF.

Here the CDR3 DNA reads TGCGCCAGCAGCTTGCAACAAGACTCTGGGGCCAACGTCCTGACTTTC. Translating gives CASSLQQDSGANVLTF. The chain combines TRBV5-1 with TRBJ2-6, with D unclear. The V and J ends lost 1 base and 0 bases respectively, with 8 bases between them. Germline V gene data show CDR1 as SGHRS and CDR2 as YFSETQ. The CDR3 is made up of 16 amino acids.

J is TRBJ1-2 and V is TRBV6-5; 8 nucleotides align to TRBD1. This CDR3 has 15 amino acids. V was clipped by 6 bases and J by 7 bases; unmatched bases: 13. Germline assignment: CDR1 MNHEY and CDR2 SVGAGI. CDR3 bases: TGTGCCAGCAGCCCCAGGGGGCTTTCCTCCTTTGGCTACACCTTC. This encodes CASSPRGLSSFGYTF.

The rearrangement uses TRBV6-5 and TRBJ2-3, with D tentatively TRBD2 (6 bases). V was pared by 0 bases and J by 7 bases, with 17 bases between. Germline lookup yields CDR1 MNHEY and CDR2 SVGAGI. This CDR3 is built from 16 residues. This CDR3 reads CASSYSTSAGLNTQYF. CDR3 DNA sequence: TGTGCCAGCAGTTACTCGACGTCCGCGGGGTTAAATACGCAGTATTTT.

The gene calls are TRBV7-9 and TRBJ1-5; D remains unclear. The V end lost 5 bases, the J end lost 1 base, and 3 bases lay between the germline ends. Germline V gene data show CDR1 as SEHNR and CDR2 as FQNEAQ (reference sequence). The CDR3 spans 12 residues. CDR3 sequence: CASSLSNQPQHF. The CDR3 DNA sequence: TGTGCCAGCAGCCTAAGCAATCAGCCCCAGCATTTT.

The chain carries TRBV28 and TRBJ2-1; D might be TRBD1 (6 bases). V was cut by 7 bases and J by 14 bases, with 18 bases left in between. The CDR3 extends over 12 amino acids. The V gene's germline CDR1 is MDHEN and CDR2 SYDVKM. The CDR3 region has the DNA TGTGCCAGCAACCATTTAGGGACAAGAAAGTTCTTC. It encodes CASNHLGTRKFF.

This clone appeared once. The rearrangement links TRBV28 to TRBJ2-7, with D hard to call. This CDR3 contains 12 residues. The germline CDR1 and CDR2 sequences are MDHEN and SYDVKM. V was shortened by 3 bases and J by 6 bases, with 9 bases between the two germline ends. The CDR3 nucleotides read TGTGCCAGCAGTTTTGTTCTCCGCGAGCAGTACTTC. Translated: CASSFVLREQYF. Complete variable domain (other parts from reference TRBV28 and TRBJ2-7): DVKVTQSSRYLVKRTGEKVFLECVQDMDHENMFWYRQDPGLGLRLIYFSYDVKMKEKGDIPEGYSVSREKKERFSLILESASTNQTSMYLCASSFVLREQYFGPGTRLTVT.

Note on this clone: Other DNA sequences of this sample code for an identical CDR3. The rearrangement links TRBV27 to TRBJ1-2, with TRBD1 identical over 10 bases. The V gene end was trimmed by 3 bases and the J gene end by 5 bases; junction bases not matched to a gene: 0. The length of the CDR3 is 13 residues. The germline V gene has CDR1 MNHEY and CDR2 SMNVEV (reference sequence). The DNA for the CDR3 is TGTGCCAGCAGTTTGGGACAGGGGTATGGCTACACCTTC. It specifies CASSLGQGYGYTF.